This T cell receptor (beta chain) comes out of a study of T-cell memory formation after mild COVID-19. Trimming stripped 1 base from V and 1 base from J, with 10 bases between. Germline V gene lookup returns CDR1 SQVTM and CDR2 ANQGSEA. The CDR3 is made up of 14 amino acids. TCRdb reprocessed the 5' RACE reads with MiXCR, giving one entry per CDR3 protein. The sample has more than 350,000 distinct CDR3 sequences; roughly 15% are singletons. The sequenced material came from PBMCs or a T cell subset sorted from them (not recorded which). The J gene is TRBJ1-1, the V gene TRBV29-1, with D uncertain. This receptor was taken from a man younger than 35 who had mild COVID-19 (a few samples of this study predate the infection). Cell type and time point are not known. The CDR3 sequence: CSVEVTQRNTEAFF. The DNA of the CDR3 is TGCAGCGTTGAAGTGACCCAACGGAACACTGAAGCTTTCTTT. The variable domain in full, with the rest retrieved from reference TRBV29-1 and TRBJ1-1, is SAVISQKPSRDICQRGTSLTIQCQVDSQVTMMFWYRQQPGQSLTLIATANQGSEATYESGFVIDKFPISRPNLTFSTLTVSNMSPEDSSIYLCSVEVTQRNTEAFFGQGTRLTVV.